This TCR beta chain was captured in a study of T cell responses to AZD1222 COVID-19 vaccine. Study observations and caveats: It should be noted that donors were predominantly white British and more often female, and clonal diversity was possibly underestimated.

CDR1 is SGHRS and CDR2 is YFSETQ in the germline V gene. With 1 base clipped from V and 2 bases from J, the junction kept 6 bases outside the gene matches. The CDR3 loop spans 16 amino acids. Notes on this clone: The antigen remains unidentified.

TCRdb's table, derived via immunoSEQ multiplex PCR, lists solely in-frame clones and lacks some. Of 140,000 or so clones in the sample, 70% to 90% were seen once. The receptor comes from an adult in good health. The input for sequencing was peripheral blood, taken on day 0 of AZD1222 vaccination. J is TRBJ2-5 and V is TRBV5-1; 9 nucleotides match TRBD1. CDR3 sequence: CASSLMQGQGQETQYF. CDR3 nucleotide sequence: TGCGCCAGCAGCTTGATGCAAGGACAGGGGCAAGAGACCCAGTACTTC.